These 2 T cell receptor beta chains were all obtained from the same sample, sequenced in a study of glioma-infiltrating T cells. Using RNA template, CDR3s of TCR alpha and beta were amplified with iRepertoire arm-PCR. Each CDR3 protein gets one entry after TCRdb re-called the multiplex PCR reads with MiXCR. Of around 190,000 distinct CDR3 sequences listed, over 30% were seen once; the top ten hold 20%. Material for sequencing was glioma tissue, nonneoplastic brain tissue, or PBMCs (not recorded which). The receptors were gathered from a human donor with low-grade glioma or glioblastoma, undergoing nonglioma brain surgery, or in good health (not recorded which).

A word on this clonotype: A much more abundant neighbour one base away suggests this may be a read error. In DNA, the CDR3 is TGCAGTGCTAGTATGCCAGACCAAGAGACCCAGTACTTC. It specifies CSASMPDQETQYF. The chain couples TRBV20-1 to TRBJ2-5; D remains ambiguous. CDR1 DFQATT and CDR2 SNEGSKA come from the germline V gene (reference sequence). V was cut by 3 bases and J by 0 bases, with 8 bases left in between. The CDR3 has 13 amino acids.

This clonotype was recorded a few times. The V call is TRBV30, the J call TRBJ1-1; no clear D gene. The CDR3 is 13 amino acids. Germline loops: CDR1 GTSNPN, CDR2 SVGIG (reference sequence). Trimming took off 2 bases at V and 5 bases at J, with 12 bases between the two ends. CDR3 protein: CAWSPLKLTEAFF. The CDR3, as DNA: TGTGCCTGGAGTCCTCTCAAGTTGACTGAAGCTTTCTTT.